The clone carrying this T cell receptor beta chain appeared a single time. Its specificity is unknown. The data were taken from a study of glioma-infiltrating T cells. TCR alpha and beta CDR3 regions were amplified from RNA using iRepertoire nested multiplex PCR. Input was roughly 95-450 ng of tissue mRNA or PBMC total RNA. TCRdb re-derived calls from the multiplex PCR reads in MiXCR, one entry per CDR3 protein. The sample has under 200,000 distinct CDR3 sequences, around 42% seen once. The study's findings and limits: Tissue and blood shared very few CDR3 sequences. Gliomas, especially low-grade, showed above-expected tissue-blood divergence; non-neoplastic patients showed below.

Germline trimming cut 4 bases from V and 8 bases from J; bases unmatched to any gene: 7. This CDR3 spans 14 amino acids. Germline lookup yields CDR1 LNHDA and CDR2 SQIVND (reference sequence). This sequence originates from a human donor with low-grade glioma or glioblastoma, undergoing nonglioma brain surgery, or in good health (not recorded which). The sequencing sample was made of glioma tissue, nonneoplastic brain tissue, or PBMCs (not recorded which). V is TRBV19 and J is TRBJ1-5, with TRBD1 matching 8 bases. The CDR3 sequence is CASSTTGDSKPQHF. The CDR3 nucleotides read TGTGCCAGTAGTACGACAGGGGATAGCAAGCCCCAGCATTTT.